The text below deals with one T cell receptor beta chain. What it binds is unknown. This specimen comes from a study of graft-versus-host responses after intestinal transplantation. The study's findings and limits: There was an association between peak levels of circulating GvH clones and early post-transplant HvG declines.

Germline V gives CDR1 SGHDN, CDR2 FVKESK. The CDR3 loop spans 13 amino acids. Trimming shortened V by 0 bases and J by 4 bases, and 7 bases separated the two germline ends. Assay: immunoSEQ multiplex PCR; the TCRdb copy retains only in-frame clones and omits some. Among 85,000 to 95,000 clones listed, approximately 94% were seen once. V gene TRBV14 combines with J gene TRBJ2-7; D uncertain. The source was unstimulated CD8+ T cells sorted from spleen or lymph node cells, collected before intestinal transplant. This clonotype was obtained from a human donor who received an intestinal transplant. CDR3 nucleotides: TGTGCCAGCAGCCAAGAACACGATTACGAGCAGTACTTC. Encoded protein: CASSQEHDYEQYF.